This T cell receptor beta chain was documented in a study of blood T cell repertoires in COVID-19. Measured with immunoSEQ multiplex PCR; TCRdb has only the in-frame clones, and not every one. Of around 230,000 clones in the sample, 88% were seen once. The CDR3 runs to 16 residues. Trimming took 0 bases from V and 4 from J; bases not matched to a gene: 8. CDR1 LGHNA and CDR2 YSLEER come from the germline V gene. Sequencing was performed on PBMCs or T cells enriched from blood (not recorded which). The chain recombines TRBV4-3 with TRBJ1-2; 7 nucleotides agree with TRBD1. The clonotype was recovered from a woman aged 25 to 45 who had recovered from COVID-19. The CDR3 bases are TGCGCCAGCAGCCAAGATATGAGGGGGCCAGCCTATGGCTACACCTTC. This gives the protein CASSQDMRGPAYGYTF.